Presented here are 30 T cell receptor beta chains from one specimen sequenced in a study of T cell repertoires in cytomegalovirus infection. TCRdb reanalysed the reads using MiXCR and keeps one entry per CDR3 protein. The sample has approximately 1,000,000 distinct CDR3 sequences, around 30% seen once. These receptors lack a known antigen. The sample was cultured CD8+ T cells from PBMCs, taken from culture after CMV antigen stimulation. These receptors were obtained from a human donor in good health (CMV status not recorded). Some clones in this sample may be carry-over from other donors' samples.

CDR3 bases: TGCGCCAGCAGCCAAGGACCCGGGACAGCCTATACCTATAATTCACCCCTCCACTTT. Its protein is CASSQGPGTAYTYNSPLHF. The chain is built from TRBV4-3 and TRBJ1-6, with TRBD1 identical over 7 bases. Germline CDR1 and CDR2: LGHNA and YSLEER. The CDR3 sequence is 19 residues long. V shed 1 base, J shed 2 bases, and the junction held 11 bases outside the gene matches.

Of note for this clonotype: This may be a read error, as it is one base from a much larger clone. The chain uses TRBV7-2 and TRBJ2-7, with D perhaps matching TRBD1 (5 bases). Germline values: CDR1 SGHTA, CDR2 FQGNSA. This CDR3 has 14 amino acids. The CDR3 protein is CASCFTGRQSEQYF. CDR3 coding DNA: TGTGCCAGCTGCTTCACAGGCCGGCAGAGCGAGCAGTACTTC.

This sequence joins TRBV5-5 and TRBJ2-1; 13 bases map to TRBD2. CDR1 and CDR2 from the germline V gene are SGHKS and YYEKEE (reference sequence). V trimming: 3 bases; J trimming: 5 bases; junction bases outside the gene matches: 8. This CDR3 has 17 residues. The CDR3 loop is CASSYRLAGGSDNEQFF. CDR3 coding DNA: TGTGCCAGCAGCTACCGACTAGCGGGGGGTTCTGACAATGAGCAGTTCTTC.

This clonotype has at least ten counts. The CDR3 DNA reads TGTGCCACCCGGGACAGGGGGCTGAGTAATGAGCAGTTCTTC. Protein product: CATRDRGLSNEQFF. This chain connects TRBV24-1 to TRBJ2-1; the match to TRBD1 covers 12 bases. V shed 9 bases, J shed 7 bases, and the junction held 6 bases outside the gene matches. Germline V CDR1 and CDR2: KGHDR, SFDVKD. CDR3 length: 14 amino acids.

In its sample, this clonotype was seen many times. The chain couples TRBV6-2 or TRBV6-3 to TRBJ2-1, with TRBD1 identical over 9 bases. This CDR3 contains 15 residues. CDR1 MNHEY and CDR2 SVGEGT come from the germline V gene. Trimming took 7 bases from V and 8 from J; bases not matched to a gene: 12. In DNA, the CDR3 is TGTGCCAGCACTAGATGGACAGGGGAGCGCTATGAGCAGTTCTTC. Amino acid sequence: CASTRWTGERYEQFF.

This clonotype was seen more than once but under ten times. The chain joins TRBV6-2 or TRBV6-3 to TRBJ2-7, with unresolved D. Germline V gene data show CDR1 as MNHEY and CDR2 as SVGEGT. V was clipped by 2 bases and J by 5 bases, with 10 bases between them. The CDR3 length is 13 residues. CDR3 in DNA: TGTGCCAGCAGTTACAAGAGGTCCAACGAGCAGTACGTC. Protein product: CASSYKRSNEQYV.

The V gene is TRBV20-1, the J gene TRBJ2-1; TRBD2 aligns across 9 bases. The V and J ends lost 6 bases and 7 bases, in that order; junction bases with no gene match: 10. The CDR3 runs 14 residues. Germline values: CDR1 DFQATT, CDR2 SNEGSKA (reference sequence). The CDR3 protein is CSAKLAGPWNEQFF. The DNA of the CDR3 is TGCAGTGCCAAACTAGCGGGCCCTTGGAATGAGCAGTTCTTC.

The sample holds many counts of this clonotype. This chain's CDR3 is CASSPNFGQGGNEQFF. The DNA of the CDR3 is TGTGCCAGCAGCCCGAACTTCGGGCAGGGTGGTAATGAGCAGTTCTTC. V gene TRBV4-2 combines with J gene TRBJ2-1; D is possibly TRBD1 (5 bases). The germline V gene has CDR1 LGHNA and CDR2 YNFKEQ. V was trimmed by 4 bases and J by 7 bases, leaving 20 bases between them. The CDR3 has 16 residues.

This clonotype has a handful of counts. The chain is built from TRBV7-9 and TRBJ2-5; the match to TRBD2 covers 8 bases. CDR1 SEHNR and CDR2 FQNEAQ come from the germline V gene (reference sequence). This CDR3 contains 13 residues. Unmatched junction bases numbered 5, after V lost 6 bases and J lost 5 bases. In DNA form, the CDR3 reads TGTGCCAGCAGTGGACTAGCTCGGGAGACCCAGTACTTC. It specifies CASSGLARETQYF.

The V call is TRBV2, the J call TRBJ2-1, with 10 nucleotides matching TRBD1. The J segment lost 4 bases and the V segment lost 9 bases, leaving 6 bases of the junction unmatched. Per germline, CDR1 SNHLY and CDR2 FYNNEI. CDR3 length: 14 amino acids. For the CDR3, the DNA is TGTGCCAGGGGGGGACAGGGGCAATACAATGAGCAGTTCTTC. Residues: CARGGQGQYNEQFF.

The chain recombines TRBV5-1 with TRBJ1-2; the D gene is possibly TRBD1 (5 bases). Germline V gene data show CDR1 as SGHRS and CDR2 as YFSETQ. The CDR3 has 14 amino acids. The ends were cut back, 0 bases at V and 6 bases at J, with 12 bases in the middle. The CDR3 DNA sequence: TGCGCCAGCAGCTTGGCGGGGGGAGGAAATGGCTACACCTTC. Its translation: CASSLAGGGNGYTF.

The rearrangement links TRBV6-5 to TRBJ1-1, with 10 bases that match TRBD1. This CDR3 has 15 amino acids. CDR1 and CDR2 from the germline V gene are MNHEY and SVGAGI. J gave up 3 bases and V 5 bases, and 6 bases lay outside the gene matches. The CDR3 region has the DNA TGTGCCAGCAGTCGACAGGGGGCAAGGGACACTGAAGCTTTCTTT. Amino acid sequence: CASSRQGARDTEAFF.

The table lists this clonotype with a few counts. The chain is built from TRBV7-6 and TRBJ1-2; D is unresolved. Germline lookup yields CDR1 SGHVS and CDR2 FNYEAQ. Trimming took 6 bases from V and 2 from J, leaving 10 bases between them. The CDR3 is 13 residues long. The CDR3 spells CASSPWLNYGYTF. The CDR3 nucleotides are TGTGCCAGCAGTCCCTGGCTGAACTATGGCTACACCTTC.

This clonotype was detected many times. The gene calls are TRBV7-6 and TRBJ1-1; TRBD1 agrees at 12 bases. The CDR3 is 17 residues long. The V gene's germline CDR1 is SGHVS and CDR2 FNYEAQ. Trimming removed 5 bases from V and 4 bases from J; junction bases left unmatched: 11. The CDR3, as DNA: TGTGCCAGCAGCGTGGGACAGGGGGCCCACTTCCCCACTGAAGCTTTCTTT. It translates to CASSVGQGAHFPTEAFF.

The J gene is TRBJ1-1, the V gene TRBV6-2 or TRBV6-3, with TRBD1 as a possible D gene (5 bases). Germline loops: CDR1 MNHEY, CDR2 SVGEGT. The CDR3 extends over 13 amino acids. V was shortened by 2 bases and J by 11 bases, with 15 bases between the two germline ends. This CDR3 reads CASSYGGGTPAFF. CDR3 DNA sequence: TGTGCCAGCAGTTACGGGGGTGGCACGCCGGCTTTCTTT.

Ten or more counts support this clonotype. V gene TRBV7-2 combines with J gene TRBJ1-6, with unresolved D. Germline assignment: CDR1 SGHTA and CDR2 FQGNSA. With 1 base removed from V and 0 bases from J, the gap between germline ends came to 7 bases. The CDR3 is 16 residues long. CDR3 residues: CASSLDPSSYNSPLHF. The CDR3 DNA is TGTGCCAGCAGCTTAGACCCGAGCTCCTATAATTCACCCCTCCACTTT.

This chain connects TRBV7-9 to TRBJ2-7; D not resolved. The CDR3 runs to 14 residues. Germline V CDR1 and CDR2: SEHNR, FQNEAQ (reference sequence). Trimming removed 1 base at V and 6 bases at J, with 13 bases between. CDR3 DNA: TGTGCCAGCAGCTTAGATGCTAGTTCGTTCGAGCAGTACGTC. Its translation is CASSLDASSFEQYV.

V usage is TRBV19 and J usage is TRBJ2-1, with D uncertain. CDR3 size: 10 residues. Germline V gene lookup returns CDR1 LNHDA and CDR2 SQIVND (reference sequence). The V gene lost 10 bases and the J gene lost 7 bases, with 8 bases spanning the gap. The CDR3 spells CATLGNEQFF. The CDR3 bases are TGTGCCACCTTAGGAAATGAGCAGTTCTTC.

A few counts support this clonotype. The chain recombines TRBV6-2 or TRBV6-3 with TRBJ2-7; D may be TRBD2 (5 bases). Trimming shortened V by 6 bases and J by 3 bases, and 15 bases separated the two germline ends. The CDR3 runs to 14 residues. Germline lookup yields CDR1 MNHEY and CDR2 SVGEGT. CDR3 nucleotide sequence: TGTGCCAGCAGCCTCGAGGGTGATAGCTACGAGCAGTACGTC. Residues: CASSLEGDSYEQYV.

On this clonotype itself: One junction end does not reproduce the germline sequence, and a read error may be involved. The chain carries TRBV27 and TRBJ1-2, with D possibly TRBD1 on 6 matching bases. The CDR3 sequence is 13 residues long. Germline lookup yields CDR1 MNHEY and CDR2 SMNVEV (reference sequence). The CDR3 DNA sequence: TGTGTCAGCACCCGGGACATTTCCAGTGGCTACACCTTC. It encodes CVSTRDISSGYTF.

This sequence joins TRBV28 and TRBJ2-1; maybe TRBD1 (6 bases). Germline V CDR1 and CDR2: MDHEN, SYDVKM. Between the trimmed V and J ends, which lost 6 bases and 3 bases, there was a span of 18 bases. The CDR3 has 16 amino acids. CDR3 nucleotide sequence: TGTGCCAGCAGCCCCAGGGGCCCTCGAATCTACAATGAGCAGTTCTTC. It encodes CASSPRGPRIYNEQFF. Together with reference TRBV28 and TRBJ2-1, the CDR3 gives the full variable domain: DVKVTQSSRYLVKRTGEKVFLECVQDMDHENMFWYRQDPGLGLRLIYFSYDVKMKEKGDIPEGYSVSREKKERFSLILESASTNQTSMYLCASSPRGPRIYNEQFFGPGTRLTVL.

In its sample, this clonotype was seen a few times. The chain is built from TRBV7-9 and TRBJ2-5; 7 bases match TRBD1. Germline CDR1 and CDR2: SEHNR and FQNEAQ (reference sequence). This CDR3 spans 17 amino acids. The junction had 15 bases not matched to a gene; V was cut back by 7 bases and J by 1 base. This CDR3 is CASNGQARSLGQETQYF. CDR3 DNA: TGTGCCAGCAACGGACAGGCTAGATCCTTGGGCCAAGAGACCCAGTACTTC.

The sample holds a few counts of this clonotype. This sequence joins TRBV19 and TRBJ2-7; D unclear. This CDR3 is built from 14 residues. With 10 bases removed from V and 0 bases from J, the gap between germline ends came to 16 bases. Per the germline V gene, CDR1 is LNHDA and CDR2 is SQIVND (reference sequence). CDR3 protein: CATIKRGSSYEQYF. The CDR3 bases are TGTGCCACCATTAAGCGAGGTTCCTCCTACGAGCAGTACTTC.

This clonotype was detected a few times. The chain recombines TRBV6-8 with TRBJ2-3; the match to TRBD1 covers 9 bases. Germline V gene lookup returns CDR1 MNHGY and CDR2 SAAAGT. The CDR3 consists of 14 residues. The V and J ends lost 6 bases and 1 base, in that order; junction bases with no gene match: 2. The chain's CDR3 is CASRDRGGTDTQYF. In DNA, the CDR3 is TGTGCCAGCAGAGACAGGGGGGGCACAGATACGCAGTATTTT.

This clonotype has more than one count but fewer than ten. The V gene is TRBV7-8, the J gene TRBJ1-4; the D gene is possibly TRBD1 (6 bases). CDR1 is SGHVS and CDR2 is FQNEAQ in the germline V gene. V dropped 6 bases and J dropped 3 bases, with 11 bases sitting between them. The CDR3 length is 14 residues. This chain's CDR3 is CASRETGSNEKLFF. The CDR3 coding sequence is TGTGCCAGCAGAGAGACAGGTTCTAATGAAAAACTGTTTTTT. Variable domain in full (rest from reference TRBV7-8 and TRBJ1-4): GAGVSQSPRYKVAKRGQDVALRCDPISGHVSLFWYQQALGQGPEFLTYFQNEAQLDKSGLPSDRFFAERPEGSVSTLKIQRTQQEDSAVYLCASRETGSNEKLFFGSGTQLSVL.

A few counts support this clonotype. V usage is TRBV5-8 and J usage is TRBJ1-5, with TRBD1 matching over 7 bases. Per the germline V gene, CDR1 is SGHTS and CDR2 is YDEGEE. The CDR3 contains 17 residues. Trimming took 1 base from V and 5 from J; bases not matched to a gene: 12. The CDR3 loop is CASSLRIGTAVDQPQHF. CDR3 coding DNA: TGTGCCAGCAGCTTGCGTATTGGGACAGCAGTGGATCAGCCCCAGCATTTT. The full variable domain, completed using reference TRBV5-8 and TRBJ1-5, is EAGVTQSPTHLIKTRGQQATLRCSPISGHTSVYWYQQALGLGLQFLLWYDEGEERNRGNFPPRFSGRQFPNYSSELNVNALELEDSALYLCASSLRIGTAVDQPQHFGDGTRLSIL.

The sample holds a few counts of this clonotype. The chain uses TRBV2 and TRBJ2-1, with TRBD2 matching over 12 bases. CDR1 is SNHLY and CDR2 is FYNNEI in the germline V gene. The CDR3 consists of 16 residues. The V and J ends lost 5 bases and 5 bases, in that order; junction bases with no gene match: 7. The CDR3 spells CASSLLAGGLHNEQFF. The CDR3 bases are TGTGCCAGCAGTCTTCTAGCGGGGGGGCTTCACAATGAGCAGTTCTTC.

There are a few counts of this clonotype. This chain connects TRBV29-1 to TRBJ2-7, with 10 bases identical to TRBD1. The germline V gene has CDR1 SQVTM and CDR2 ANQGSEA. The length of the CDR3 is 14 residues. V gave up 5 bases and J gave up 2 bases; unmatched junction bases: 6. The CDR3 bases are TGCAGCGTTTCCGGGACAGGGGCGGCCTACGAGCAGTACTTC. This sequence encodes CSVSGTGAAYEQYF.

The gene calls are TRBV19 and TRBJ1-1, with D hard to call. CDR1 LNHDA and CDR2 SQIVND come from the germline V gene (reference sequence). The CDR3 has 15 residues. The germline V and J ends were trimmed by 9 bases and 0 bases, with 17 bases remaining between them. CDR3 sequence: CASIDPTGVNTEAFF. In nucleotides, the CDR3 is TGTGCCAGCATAGACCCGACTGGGGTGAACACTGAAGCTTTCTTT. The full variable domain, its missing parts supplied by reference TRBV19 and TRBJ1-1, is DGGITQSPKYLFRKEGQNVTLSCEQNLNHDAMYWYRQDPGQGLRLIYYSQIVNDFQKGDIAEGYSVSREKKESFPLTVTSAQKNPTAFYLCASIDPTGVNTEAFFGQGTRLTVV.

This clonotype was seen a handful of times. This chain links TRBV11-3 with TRBJ2-1; 12 bases map to TRBD2. V lost 4 bases to trimming and J lost 3 bases; unmatched junction nucleotides: 7. The CDR3 totals 17 residues. Germline CDR1 and CDR2: SGHNT and YENEEA. This CDR3 reads CASSSSLAGGLYNEQFF. CDR3 sequence (DNA): TGTGCCAGCAGCTCCTCACTAGCGGGGGGCCTCTACAATGAGCAGTTCTTC.